Following are 19 T cell receptor beta chains from one sample sequenced in a study of regulatory T cells in long-lasting Graves disease. Time point given: newly diagnosed GD, antithyroid drugs for less than 3 months. PBMC-extracted RNA yielded the TCR library. TCR beta libraries were built with iRepertoire HTBI primers and Arm-PCR of CDR3 regions. TCRdb itself ran the multiplex PCR reads through MiXCR, one entry per CDR3 protein. Among over 500,000 distinct CDR3 sequences, roughly 16% were seen once, and the ten largest hold 9.5% to 15%. These data were also reused for a study on T cells in Graves' hyperthyroidism and ophthalmopathy.

The starting material was peripheral blood mononuclear cells (PBMCs), obtained at new diagnosis, from a patient treated with antithyroid drugs. All receptors come from a young man with Graves disease.

There are many counts of this clonotype. This sequence joins TRBV6-5 and TRBJ2-3; tentatively, D is TRBD2 (6 bases). Germline V gene data show CDR1 as MNHEY and CDR2 as SVGAGI. The CDR3 is 16 amino acids. Trimming pared 2 bases from V and 4 bases from J, leaving 16 bases between. This CDR3 is CASSYNPNGRSDTQYF. DNA for the CDR3: TGTGCCAGCAGTTACAACCCCAACGGGAGATCAGATACGCAGTATTTT.

The gene calls are TRBV20-1 and TRBJ2-3; 14 positions match TRBD2. The CDR3 spans 15 residues. V was clipped by 8 bases and J by 3 bases; unmatched bases: 7. CDR1 DFQATT and CDR2 SNEGSKA come from the germline V gene (reference sequence). Written as DNA, the CDR3 is TGCAGTCCAGGGACTAGCGGGAGACGAACAGATACGCAGTATTTT. Amino acids: CSPGTSGRRTDTQYF.

This clonotype has just a few counts. This chain uses TRBV10-2 with TRBJ2-3, with D possibly being TRBD2 (6 bases). The V gene's germline CDR1 is WSHSY and CDR2 SAAADI. The CDR3 covers 17 residues. V was shortened by 3 bases and J by 0 bases, with 16 bases between the two germline ends. CDR3 in amino acids: CASSDGAEGTSTDTQYF. The CDR3 DNA follows: TGCGCCAGCAGTGACGGGGCGGAGGGTACTAGCACAGATACGCAGTATTTT.

The chain uses TRBV20-1 and TRBJ2-7; D may be TRBD2 (5 bases). Germline lookup yields CDR1 DFQATT and CDR2 SNEGSKA (reference sequence). Trimming left V 5 bases short and J 3 bases short, with 17 bases between. The CDR3 is 14 residues long. CDR3 amino acids: CSADSLDPNYEQYF. CDR3 in DNA: TGCAGTGCTGACTCACTAGATCCCAACTACGAGCAGTACTTC.

This clonotype was seen repeatedly, ten times or more. The J gene is TRBJ1-2, the V gene TRBV7-2, with 7 bases identical to TRBD1. This CDR3 region has 13 residues. V shed 6 bases and J 3 bases; nucleotides not matched to a gene: 4. From germline, CDR1 is SGHTA and CDR2 FQGNSA. The DNA for the CDR3 is TGTGCCAGCAGTCGGACAGGCCACTATGGCTACACCTTC. As protein: CASSRTGHYGYTF.

The chain combines TRBV20-1 with TRBJ2-3; D is ambiguous. Germline assignment: CDR1 DFQATT and CDR2 SNEGSKA (reference sequence). V was shortened by 0 bases and J by 2 bases, with 6 bases between the two germline ends. This CDR3 has 13 amino acids. DNA for the CDR3: TGCAGTGCTAGAGATCCCTTCACAGATACGCAGTATTTT. As protein: CSARDPFTDTQYF.

This clonotype has just a few counts. CDR3 loop: CASSYTTSTDTQYF. The CDR3 nucleotides are TGTGCCAGCAGTTACACGACCAGCACAGATACGCAGTATTTT. The V gene is TRBV6-2 or TRBV6-3, the J gene TRBJ2-3; the D is unclear. CDR1 MNHEY and CDR2 SVGEGT come from the germline V gene. V lost 2 bases, J lost 0 bases, and 6 bases lay in between. The length of the CDR3 is 14 residues.

The sample holds many counts of this clonotype. This rearrangement joins TRBV13 to TRBJ2-1, with 10 bases that match TRBD2. The CDR3 is made up of 15 amino acids. Germline assignment: CDR1 PRHDT and CDR2 FYEKMQ (reference sequence). With 4 bases clipped from V and 4 bases from J, the junction kept 4 bases outside the gene matches. CDR3 residues: CASSSTSGPYNEQFF. The CDR3 DNA follows: TGTGCCAGCAGCTCGACTAGCGGGCCTTACAATGAGCAGTTCTTC.

Only a few counts were recorded for this clonotype. The chain couples TRBV12-3 or TRBV12-4 to TRBJ1-4, with a possible D match to TRBD1 (6 bases). This CDR3 is built from 13 residues. The ends were cut back, 5 bases at V and 15 bases at J, with 19 bases in the middle. DNA of the CDR3: TGTGCCAGCAGTCGGGACACTGAGGGTAAAGTGTTTTTT. Amino acids: CASSRDTEGKVFF.

The count of this clonotype is one. A read error may be the cause here, since a much bigger clone is one base away. The conserved phenylalanine or tryptophan is not found at the CDR3 terminus, so this likely reflects a read error. The chain employs TRBV6-1 and TRBJ1-2; D ambiguous. With 2 bases removed from V and 2 bases from J, the gap between germline ends came to 15 bases. This CDR3 comprises 16 residues. Per the germline V gene, CDR1 is MNHNS and CDR2 is SASEGT. In DNA form, the CDR3 reads TGTGCCAGCAGTGAATCACGGGTCCCTACCAACTATGGCTACACCCTC. It encodes CASSESRVPTNYGYTL.

In this sample, this clonotype turned up a few times. This rearrangement joins TRBV5-1 to TRBJ2-4, with D maybe TRBD2 (5 bases). Germline CDR1 reads SGHRS; CDR2 reads YFSETQ. V was cut by 4 bases and J by 11 bases, with 10 bases left in between. The CDR3 sequence is 11 residues long. The DNA of the CDR3 is TGCGCCAGCAGCCCCGGGCGGGTTCAGTACTTC. Its translation: CASSPGRVQYF. The full variable domain, with the rest looked up from reference TRBV5-1 and TRBJ2-4, is KAGVTQTPRYLIKTRGQQVTLSCSPISGHRSVSWYQQTPGQGLQFLFEYFSETQRNKGNFPGRFSGRQFSNSRSEMNVSTLELGDSALYLCASSPGRVQYFGAGTRLSVL.

This clonotype showed up many times. The chain recombines TRBV11-2 with TRBJ1-5, with D perhaps TRBD1 (5 bases). The CDR3 is made up of 14 amino acids. In germline, CDR1 is SGHAT, CDR2 FQNNGV. V was trimmed by 5 bases and J by 5 bases, leaving 13 bases between them. CDR3 loop: CASSALEGHQPQHF. CDR3 sequence (DNA): TGTGCCAGCAGCGCCCTGGAGGGGCATCAGCCCCAGCATTTT. Based on the CDR3 plus reference TRBV11-2 and TRBJ1-5, the full variable domain is EAGVAQSPRYKIIEKRQSVAFWCNPISGHATLYWYQQILGQGPKLLIQFQNNGVVDDSQLPKDRFSAERLKGVDSTLKIQPAKLEDSAVYLCASSALEGHQPQHFGDGTRLSIL.

The chain combines TRBV11-2 with TRBJ2-2; TRBD1 agrees at 9 bases. The germline gives CDR1 SGHAT, CDR2 FQNNGV. Trimming removed 5 bases from V and 4 bases from J; junction bases left unmatched: 5. The CDR3 spans 15 residues. Written as DNA, the CDR3 is TGTGCCAGCAGCCGCGGACAGGGGAGCACCGGGGAGCTGTTTTTT. Translated: CASSRGQGSTGELFF.

With regard to this clonotype: This may come from a read error, since a much larger clone is one base off. The chain combines TRBV7-9 with TRBJ2-1, with D unclear. The V end was cut by 6 bases, the J end by 0 bases, with 12 bases between. The CDR3 runs to 15 residues. The germline V gene has CDR1 SEHNR and CDR2 FQNEAQ (reference sequence). CDR3 sequence (DNA): TGTGCCAGCAGAGCTATAACGAGCTCCTACAATGAGCAGTTCTTC. It translates to CASRAITSSYNEQFF.

V is TRBV28 and J is TRBJ2-7, with 7 bases aligning to TRBD2. The germline gives CDR1 MDHEN, CDR2 SYDVKM. The CDR3 is 13 amino acids. V shed 5 bases, J shed 6 bases, and the junction held 7 bases outside the gene matches. CDR3 coding DNA: TGTGCCAGCAGTGCCGGACTAGTACGCGAGCAGTACTTC. Its translation: CASSAGLVREQYF.

A few counts support this clonotype. The CDR3 protein is CASGLDRGQGNSPLHF. The CDR3, as DNA: TGTGCTAGTGGTTTGGACAGGGGGCAAGGTAATTCACCCCTCCACTTT. V usage is TRBV12-5 and J usage is TRBJ1-6, with 9 bases that match TRBD1. CDR1 and CDR2 (germline): LGHNT, FRNRAP. Trimming took 1 base from V and 6 from J; bases not matched to a gene: 4. The CDR3 contains 16 residues.

This clonotype was observed a handful of times. The chain employs TRBV5-8 and TRBJ2-5, with 8 nucleotides matching TRBD2. Germline CDR1 and CDR2: SGHTS and YDEGEE. CDR3 length: 15 amino acids. V was pared by 6 bases and J by 0 bases, with 7 bases of the junction left unmatched. DNA of the CDR3: TGTGCCAGCAATGGAATACTAGCGGACCAAGAGACCCAGTACTTC. Residues: CASNGILADQETQYF.

This clonotype was observed many times. The CDR3 nucleotides are TGTGCCAGCAGCTTAGATAAAGGGCGCGGCTACACCTTC. This translates into CASSLDKGRGYTF. The chain recombines TRBV11-2 with TRBJ1-2; no firm D call. V lost 0 bases, J lost 8 bases, and 10 bases lay in between. The germline V gene has CDR1 SGHAT and CDR2 FQNNGV. This CDR3 spans 13 amino acids. Complete variable domain (other parts from reference TRBV11-2 and TRBJ1-2): EAGVAQSPRYKIIEKRQSVAFWCNPISGHATLYWYQQILGQGPKLLIQFQNNGVVDDSQLPKDRFSAERLKGVDSTLKIQPAKLEDSAVYLCASSLDKGRGYTFGSGTRLTVV.

Regarding this clonotype: Likely a read error: the CDR3 ends without its conserved phenylalanine or tryptophan. The chain couples TRBV7-9 to TRBJ2-7; the match to TRBD2 covers 8 bases. The CDR3 has 14 residues. Germline-derived CDR1 and CDR2 are SEHNR and FQNEAQ (reference sequence). V trimming: 4 bases; J trimming: 1 base; junction bases outside the gene matches: 3. The CDR3 sequence is CASSSIAGSYEQYL. Written as DNA, the CDR3 is TGTGCCAGCAGCTCCATAGCGGGATCCTACGAGCAGTACCTC.